A single sample gave rise to the 5 T cell receptor beta chains below, sequenced in a study of cytomegalovirus exposure and HLA in healthy donors. The PCR used 60 Vbeta and 13 Jbeta primers. Assay used: immunoSEQ multiplex PCR; TCRdb lists only in-frame clones, some missing. The table has about 130,000 clones, 77% seen once; the top ten hold around 3.6%. The sequencing sample was made of PBMCs. Receptor source: a male donor in good health and CMV-seronegative.

The chain couples TRBV6-6 to TRBJ2-7; the match to TRBD1 covers 7 bases. The germline V gene encodes CDR1 MNHNY and CDR2 SVGAGI (reference sequence). The CDR3 is 16 amino acids. V gave up 6 bases and J gave up 1 base; unmatched junction bases: 12. The CDR3 sequence is CASSLAPRGTSYEQYF. DNA of the CDR3: TGTGCCAGCAGCCTTGCACCCAGGGGGACATCCTACGAGCAGTACTTC.

This clone was counted a single time. The chain employs TRBV6-6 and TRBJ2-5, with 8 bases aligning to TRBD2. Germline V CDR1 and CDR2: MNHNY, SVGAGI (reference sequence). V gave up 7 bases and J gave up 5 bases; unmatched junction bases: 9. The CDR3 extends over 14 amino acids. The CDR3 nucleotides read TGTGCCAGCACCCCACCGGGGGGGCAGGAGACCCAGTACTTC. The encoded protein is CASTPPGGQETQYF.

The genes are TRBV6-1 and TRBJ2-7; 16 bases align to TRBD2. From germline, CDR1 is MNHNS and CDR2 SASEGT. CDR3 length: 19 amino acids. With V trimmed by 3 bases and J by 0 bases, 8 bases remained unmatched. The CDR3 sequence is CASSEPRGLAGGSSYEQYF. CDR3 bases: TGTGCCAGCAGTGAGCCGAGGGGACTAGCGGGAGGGAGCTCCTACGAGCAGTACTTC.

Of note for this clone: One end of the junction fails to match germline, which may point to a read error. CDR3 sequence reads: CSSSLTPLLAGHYEQYF. The DNA of the CDR3 is TGTTCCAGCAGCTTAACGCCTCTTCTAGCGGGCCACTACGAGCAGTACTTC. The chain has TRBV7-9 and TRBJ2-7, with 8 bases that match TRBD2. Per germline, CDR1 SEHNR and CDR2 FQNEAQ (reference sequence). The CDR3 spans 17 residues.

The gene calls are TRBV19 and TRBJ2-7; 7 bases are shared with TRBD1. V shed 3 bases and J 3 bases; nucleotides not matched to a gene: 5. Germline V CDR1 and CDR2: LNHDA, SQIVND (reference sequence). The CDR3 has 14 residues. The CDR3 loop is CASSIRPGGYEQYF. As DNA, the CDR3 is TGTGCCAGTAGTATCCGTCCAGGGGGCTACGAGCAGTACTTC.